This TCR beta chain was identified in a study of spatial heterogeneity in lung cancer. Study overall: Untreated early-stage non-small cell lung cancer patients, around 70 in total, were the donors. After resection, follow-up PBMC samples were sequenced when available, at a median of around 2 years later. Consistently, beta-chain sequences turned up in larger numbers than alpha-chain sequences did. Within raw reads, each unique TCR and UMI combination appeared on average more than ten times.

TCRdb reanalysed the 5' RACE reads using MiXCR and keeps one entry per CDR3 protein. The top ten clones hold approximately 15% of a sample with 95,000 to 130,000 distinct CDR3 sequences, 9% to 15% of them seen once. Germline V gene lookup returns CDR1 KGHDR and CDR2 SFDVKD. V lost 3 bases, J lost 2 bases, and 12 bases lay in between. The CDR3 is 15 residues long. Time point denoted: blood at routine non-recurrence follow-up after resection. Unsorted samples of tumor, nontumor lung or frozen PBMC had their whole RNA sequenced. This clonotype has only a few counts. The source is a male donor with early-stage non-small cell lung cancer. Sequenced material: PBMCs, taken at follow-up. The chain couples TRBV24-1 to TRBJ1-1, with a weak D call TRBD1 (5 bases). The CDR3: CATSDGGGDNTEAFF. The DNA for the CDR3 is TGTGCCACCAGTGATGGGGGGGGAGACAACACTGAAGCTTTCTTT.